This T cell receptor beta chain came from a study of blood T cell repertoires in COVID-19. Study-level background: In each case, the material was cDNA or gDNA derived from T cells, B-cell-depleted T cells, or PBMCs.

Using immunoSEQ multiplex PCR, the repertoire was profiled, and TCRdb retains in-frame clones only, with some absent. Of around 300,000 clones in the sample, roughly nine tenths were seen once. The V gene's germline CDR1 is SGHRS and CDR2 YFSETQ. This CDR3 comprises 13 residues. The V and J ends lost 7 bases and 8 bases respectively, with 18 bases between them. The V call is TRBV5-1, the J call TRBJ1-1; a possible D gene is TRBD1 (6 bases). The clonotype originates from a woman younger than 35 who had recovered from COVID-19. The specimen was PBMCs or T cells enriched from blood (not recorded which). This chain's CDR3 is CASRPQGSVEAFF. Written as DNA, the CDR3 is TGCGCCAGCCGACCTCAGGGGTCAGTCGAAGCTTTCTTT.